Each of the 3 T cell receptor beta chains below was sequenced from the same sample in a study of T-cell memory formation after mild COVID-19. TCRdb analysed the 5' RACE reads with MiXCR anew, one entry per CDR3 protein. In the table there are some 320,000 distinct CDR3 sequences, less than 20% of which are singletons. Sequenced material: PBMCs or a T cell subset sorted from them (not recorded which). The receptors were gathered from a man between 18 and 29 years old who had mild COVID-19 (a few samples of this study predate the infection). Cell type and time point are not known.

The table lists this clonotype with a few counts. The rearrangement links TRBV12-3 or TRBV12-4 to TRBJ2-7; perhaps D is TRBD1 or TRBD2 (5 bases each). There are 13 residues in the CDR3. Trimming removed 6 bases at V and 3 bases at J, with 12 bases between. CDR3 amino acids: CASSPRDGYEQYF. In DNA form, the CDR3 reads TGTGCCAGCAGCCCCCGGGACGGCTACGAGCAGTACTTC.

This clonotype was recorded only once. This chain links TRBV24-1 with TRBJ1-1; D is undetermined. The CDR3 extends over 13 amino acids. Germline loops: CDR1 KGHDR, CDR2 SFDVKD. V gave up 0 bases and J gave up 6 bases, with 7 bases separating them. The CDR3 loop is CATSDLEGAEAFF. The CDR3 nucleotides are TGTGCCACCAGTGATTTGGAGGGTGCTGAAGCTTTCTTT.

The chain joins TRBV6-5 to TRBJ2-7; D unresolved. The CDR3 has 13 amino acids. CDR1 and CDR2 from the germline V gene are MNHEY and SVGAGI. Trimming took off 6 bases at V and 4 bases at J, with 13 bases between the two ends. CDR3 residues: CASSRSNQYEQYF. The CDR3 coding sequence is TGTGCCAGCAGCCGATCCAACCAGTACGAGCAGTACTTC.